The sequence of this T cell receptor (beta chain) was determined in a study of cytomegalovirus exposure and HLA in healthy donors. Study results and caveats: Rates of TCR association differed by HLA locus in a later analysis, with DRB1 highest and HLA-C lowest. Researchers reported in a later analysis that a missense DCLRE1C variant was tied to TCR beta V- and J-gene trimming.

As regards this clone: As yet, its antigen is unknown.

Per the germline V gene, CDR1 is SGHKS and CDR2 is YYEKEE (reference sequence). Trimming took 0 bases from V and 5 from J, leaving 12 bases between them. CDR3 length equals 15 residues. The primer mix had 60 Vbeta and 13 Jbeta primers. Generated by immunoSEQ multiplex PCR, the TCRdb table keeps only in-frame clones and is missing some. The table has 150,000 to 200,000 clones, approximately 80% seen once. Donors were nominally healthy when sampled, though unrecorded immune exposures were likely. This TCR came from a woman in her 30s in good health and CMV-seropositive. The sample consisted of PBMCs. The J gene is TRBJ2-1, the V gene TRBV5-5; the D gene is possibly TRBD1 (6 bases). DNA of the CDR3: TGTGCCAGCAGCTTGGGCAGGGGCCTCGACAATGAGCAGTTCTTC. This encodes CASSLGRGLDNEQFF.